The present entry profiles one TCR beta chain with its context. An immunoSEQ assay, version v3.0, was performed at survey level. Assay used: immunoSEQ multiplex PCR; TCRdb lists only in-frame clones, some missing. Of tens of thousands of clones in the sample, approximately 87% are singletons; the top ten hold 8.8%. CDR3 size: 14 residues. V was clipped by 6 bases and J by 1 base, with 14 bases between them. Germline values: CDR1 SQVTM, CDR2 ANQGSEA. The sample belongs to a study of long-term antiretroviral therapy in people with HIV. The clonotype originates from a man in his forties with HIV. The material was unsorted PBMCs, obtained 4.8 to 5 years after starting antiretroviral therapy. This rearrangement joins TRBV29-1 to TRBJ2-3; weak D call: TRBD2 (6 bases). CDR3 loop: CSVGLGTGTDTQYF. In DNA form, the CDR3 reads TGCAGCGTGGGACTGGGGACGGGCACAGATACGCAGTATTTT.